This entry lists 29 T cell receptor beta chains sequenced from one sample in a study of T cell changes during pregnancy in multiple sclerosis. Data came from immunoSEQ multiplex PCR; TCRdb stores just in-frame clones and leaves some out. This table has roughly 75,000 clones, just over 90% appearing once. Sequences were derived from peripheral blood, sampled after pregnancy. The receptors derive from a female donor in good health, enrolled as a control in a pregnancy study.

The CDR3 sequence: CASSASTGGGKTQYF. CDR3 bases: TGTGCCAGCAGTGCCTCGACAGGGGGCGGGAAGACCCAGTACTTC. J is TRBJ2-5 and V is TRBV2; TRBD1 matches 10 bases. The CDR3 runs to 15 residues. V shed 4 bases, J shed 6 bases, and the junction held 8 bases outside the gene matches. CDR1 and CDR2 from the germline V gene are SNHLY and FYNNEI.

This sequence joins TRBV2 and TRBJ1-1; D is ambiguous. CDR3 length: 12 amino acids. The V gene's germline CDR1 is SNHLY and CDR2 FYNNEI. The V and J ends lost 11 bases and 1 base respectively, with 11 bases between them. The CDR3 spells CAWREANTEAFF. CDR3 coding DNA: TGTGCCTGGAGGGAGGCGAACACTGAAGCTTTCTTT.

The chain carries TRBV10-3 and TRBJ2-4, with 15 bases matching TRBD2. Germline V CDR1 and CDR2: ENHRY, SYGVKD. The CDR3 sequence is 15 residues long. The V and J ends lost 5 bases and 9 bases, in that order; junction bases with no gene match: 5. CDR3 in DNA: TGTGCCATCAGTCCGGGACTAGCGGGAGGCGGCATTCAGTACTTC. Translation gives CAISPGLAGGGIQYF.

The V and J genes are TRBV5-4 and TRBJ2-2; 7 nucleotides agree with TRBD1. The CDR3 contains 16 residues. CDR1 is SGHNT and CDR2 is YYREEE in the germline V gene (reference sequence). V shed 0 bases, J shed 3 bases, and the junction held 5 bases outside the gene matches. The CDR3 is CASSLVGGADTGELFF. As DNA, the CDR3 is TGTGCCAGCAGCTTGGTAGGGGGCGCGGACACCGGGGAGCTGTTTTTT.

This clone was recorded once. The chain is built from TRBV2 and TRBJ1-1; D ambiguous. V shed 3 bases and J shed 4 bases, with 15 bases lying between them. This CDR3 is built from 15 residues. Germline loops: CDR1 SNHLY, CDR2 FYNNEI. CDR3 coding DNA: TGTGCCAGCAGTGATGCCTACCCTGCGGCCACTGAAGCTTTCTTT. Translation: CASSDAYPAATEAFF.

This clone came up a few times. The chain uses TRBV6-1 and TRBJ2-7; 10 bases map to TRBD1. Per the germline V gene, CDR1 is MNHNS and CDR2 is SASEGT. After removal of 6 bases from V and 2 bases from J, the junction contained 4 bases not matched to a gene. The CDR3 sequence is 14 residues long. In nucleotides, the CDR3 is TGTGCCAGCAGGGCCGGGACAGGGGCCTACGAGCAGTACTTC. Protein sequence: CASRAGTGAYEQYF.

This chain joins TRBV10-2 and TRBJ2-1; D is undetermined. The CDR3 runs to 15 residues. V dropped 7 bases and J dropped 5 bases, with 18 bases sitting between them. The V gene's germline CDR1 is WSHSY and CDR2 SAAADI. This CDR3 is CASKTTTWADNEQFF. The CDR3 DNA is TGCGCCAGCAAAACGACAACATGGGCCGACAATGAGCAGTTCTTC.

V gene TRBV6-6 combines with J gene TRBJ2-5; TRBD1 might be the D (5 bases). This CDR3 has 12 residues. The germline CDR1 and CDR2 sequences are MNHNY and SVGAGI (reference sequence). The V gene lost 7 bases and the J gene lost 5 bases, with 11 bases spanning the gap. As DNA, the CDR3 is TGTGCCAGCAAACTACAGGCGGAGACCCAGTACTTC. It specifies CASKLQAETQYF.

This clone was recorded only once. The chain links TRBV29-1 to TRBJ2-1; TRBD1 is a possible D gene (6 bases). Germline CDR1 reads SQVTM; CDR2 reads ANQGSEA. Trimming left V 5 bases short and J 3 bases short, with 11 bases between. The length of the CDR3 is 13 residues. CDR3 sequence reads: CSVPEGDYNEQFF. Here the CDR3 DNA reads TGCAGCGTTCCTGAGGGGGACTACAATGAGCAGTTCTTC.

This clone turned up a few times. J is TRBJ2-3 and V is TRBV7-6; 7 nucleotides line up with TRBD2. The V segment lost 0 bases and the J segment 1 base; nucleotides outside the gene matches: 1. The CDR3 consists of 15 residues. Looked up from germline, CDR1 is SGHVS and CDR2 is FNYEAQ. CDR3 nucleotide sequence: TGTGCCAGCAGCTTAGCCCGGGAGGGCACAGATACGCAGTATTTT. Its protein is CASSLAREGTDTQYF.

The chain links TRBV6-6 to TRBJ1-2; no clear D gene. CDR1 is MNHNY and CDR2 is SVGAGI in the germline V gene (reference sequence). The ends were cut back, 7 bases at V and 4 bases at J, with 16 bases in the middle. The CDR3 has 14 residues. CDR3 loop: CASTPPEFVYGYTF. The CDR3 DNA is TGTGCCAGCACCCCACCGGAGTTTGTCTATGGCTACACCTTC.

This chain connects TRBV6-4 to TRBJ2-3; TRBD2 might be the D (6 bases). Between the trimmed V and J ends, which lost 6 bases and 1 base, there was a span of 14 bases. Germline lookup yields CDR1 MRHNA and CDR2 SNTAGT. The CDR3 contains 15 residues. The CDR3 loop is CASRRGALGTDTQYF. The CDR3 DNA is TGTGCCAGCAGGCGGGGCGCCCTAGGCACAGATACGCAGTATTTT.

The V gene is TRBV4-2, the J gene TRBJ2-3, with 8 bases aligning to TRBD2. Germline CDR1 is LGHNA and CDR2 is YNFKEQ. The length of the CDR3 is 16 residues. Germline trimming cut 0 bases from V and 5 bases from J; bases unmatched to any gene: 7. The CDR3 is CASSQDRAGALDTQYF. CDR3 DNA: TGTGCCAGCAGCCAAGATCGAGCGGGAGCCTTAGATACGCAGTATTTT.

The V and J genes are TRBV19 and TRBJ1-4; a weak D match, TRBD1 (6 bases). V was pared by 4 bases and J by 7 bases, with 16 bases between. The CDR3 has 15 residues. CDR1 and CDR2 (germline): LNHDA, SQIVND (reference sequence). CDR3 region: CASSRLQGNGEKLFF. CDR3 in DNA: TGTGCCAGTAGTAGACTCCAGGGGAACGGTGAAAAACTGTTTTTT.

This clone was seen a single time. At one boundary the junction diverges from the germline segment, which might be a read error. The CDR3 spells CASLGTHYGCTF. The CDR3 DNA is TGTGCCAGCCTGGGGACTCACTATGGCTGCACCTTC. This chain joins TRBV6-1 and TRBJ1-2, with D possibly being TRBD1 (5 bases). The CDR3 sequence is 12 residues long. CDR1 is MNHNS, CDR2 SASEGT, per germline.

The gene calls are TRBV5-1 and TRBJ1-1, with D tentatively TRBD1 (5 bases). The germline gives CDR1 SGHRS, CDR2 YFSETQ. This CDR3 spans 17 amino acids. Trimming removed 2 bases from V and 5 bases from J, with 22 bases in between. The CDR3 DNA sequence: TGCGCCAGCAGCTTAGGGGAAAGGGGAGGGGAGCGGACTGAAGCTTTCTTT. As protein: CASSLGERGGERTEAFF.

This clone appeared a single time. The CDR3, as DNA: TGTGCCAGCAGCTCCGATGGGACAGGTCCTGAAGCTTTCTTT. Translating gives CASSSDGTGPEAFF. V usage is TRBV5-4 and J usage is TRBJ1-1, with TRBD1 matching 8 bases. Trimming cost V 3 bases and J 6 bases; bases outside gene matches: 7. Germline V gene sequence: CDR1 SGHNT, CDR2 YYREEE (reference sequence). This CDR3 is built from 14 residues.

About this clone: This CDR3 is also generated by other DNA sequences in the sample. The chain joins TRBV6-5 to TRBJ2-5; the match to TRBD2 covers 10 bases. The V gene's germline CDR1 is MNHEY and CDR2 SVGAGI. CDR3 length equals 15 residues. The trim removed 2 bases at V and 5 bases at J, leaving 5 bases unmatched. The CDR3, as DNA: TGTGCCAGCAGTTACGGAGCGGGGGGGCTCGAGACCCAGTACTTC. Protein: CASSYGAGGLETQYF.

The chain joins TRBV7-3 to TRBJ2-7; maybe TRBD1 (6 bases). There are 13 residues in the CDR3. CDR1 is SGHTA and CDR2 is FQGTGA in the germline V gene. V lost 3 bases to trimming and J lost 6 bases, with 12 bases between them. CDR3 protein: CASSLTGEGEQYF. Written as DNA, the CDR3 is TGTGCCAGCAGCTTGACAGGAGAAGGCGAGCAGTACTTC.

The chain has TRBV2 and TRBJ1-3; a possible D gene is TRBD1 (5 bases). Germline V gene lookup returns CDR1 SNHLY and CDR2 FYNNEI. The CDR3 runs 14 residues. V lost 6 bases and J 0 bases, leaving 9 bases between the germline ends. The CDR3 reads CASSDRDSGNTIYF. The CDR3 DNA reads TGTGCCAGCAGCGACAGAGACTCTGGAAACACCATATATTTT.

The CDR3 bases are TGTGCCTGGATCGAACGAAAAGGCGGCCCGGGACAAGCCCAGTTCTTC. It codes for CAWIERKGGPGQAQFF. This sequence joins TRBV30 and TRBJ2-1, with D possibly matching TRBD1 (6 bases). The germline V gene encodes CDR1 GTSNPN and CDR2 SVGIG (reference sequence). The V gene lost 4 bases and the J gene lost 13 bases, with 29 bases spanning the gap. The CDR3 is made up of 16 amino acids.

This sequence joins TRBV28 and TRBJ1-5, with D unresolved. CDR1 MDHEN and CDR2 SYDVKM come from the germline V gene. V lost 5 bases, J lost 0 bases, and 17 bases lay in between. This CDR3 contains 17 residues. This chain's CDR3 is CASSGGRNLYSNQPQHF. The CDR3 bases are TGTGCCAGCAGTGGCGGCAGAAACCTATATAGCAATCAGCCCCAGCATTTT.

This chain uses TRBV19 with TRBJ2-3, with D tentatively TRBD2 (6 bases). V lost 5 bases, J lost 0 bases, and 21 bases lay in between. This CDR3 has 18 amino acids. The germline CDR1 and CDR2 sequences are LNHDA and SQIVND (reference sequence). CDR3 region: CASSHIWGIAASTDTQYF. The CDR3 nucleotides are TGTGCCAGTAGTCACATATGGGGGATAGCGGCTAGCACAGATACGCAGTATTTT.

This clone was detected only once. The chain combines TRBV15 with TRBJ1-2; D possibly corresponds to TRBD1 (5 bases). Germline loops: CDR1 LNHNV, CDR2 YYDKDF (reference sequence). The V end lost 5 bases, the J end lost 4 bases, and 14 bases lay between the germline ends. This CDR3 has 14 amino acids. CDR3 sequence reads: CATSRREGFYGYTF. The DNA for the CDR3 is TGTGCCACCAGCCGCAGGGAAGGGTTCTATGGCTACACCTTC.

The chain combines TRBV5-5 with TRBJ1-2; D not certain. The CDR3 length is 14 residues. The germline V gene encodes CDR1 SGHKS and CDR2 YYEKEE (reference sequence). V was clipped by 7 bases and J by 4 bases, with 17 bases between them. CDR3 bases: TGTGCCAGCGCCCCGCGGGAGTTGGGCTATGGCTACACCTTC. Its protein is CASAPRELGYGYTF.

The rearrangement joins TRBV6-5 to TRBJ2-2; possible D gene TRBD2, 6 bases. The CDR3 runs 15 residues. CDR1 and CDR2 (germline): MNHEY, SVGAGI. V was pared by 0 bases and J by 6 bases, with 11 bases between. CDR3 nucleotides: TGTGCCAGCAGTTACTCCCGAGGGAGGCCCGGGGAGCTGTTTTTT. It translates to CASSYSRGRPGELFF.

The V gene is TRBV10-1, the J gene TRBJ2-1; tentative D call: TRBD1 (6 bases). Trimming stripped 0 bases from V and 2 bases from J, with 11 bases between. Germline V gives CDR1 WNHNN, CDR2 SYGVQD (reference sequence). The CDR3 spans 16 residues. Here the CDR3 reads CASSESQGNPYNEQFF. The CDR3 nucleotides are TGCGCCAGCAGTGAGTCCCAGGGGAACCCCTACAATGAGCAGTTCTTC.

This clone was seen a few times. The rearrangement joins TRBV11-2 to TRBJ2-7; no reliable D call. CDR3 length equals 15 residues. V lost 1 base and J 0 bases, leaving 10 bases between the germline ends. Germline V CDR1 and CDR2: SGHAT, FQNNGV. The CDR3 nucleotides read TGTGCCAGCAGCTTAGGCTTCTACCGCTCCTACGAGCAGTACTTC. This codes for CASSLGFYRSYEQYF.

This chain uses TRBV28 with TRBJ2-7; possibly TRBD2 for D (7 bases). Germline lookup yields CDR1 MDHEN and CDR2 SYDVKM. The CDR3 is 15 amino acids. The V and J ends lost 8 bases and 4 bases respectively, with 21 bases between them. CDR3 DNA sequence: TGTGCCAGCCAAGAGACAGGAAGGGGAGGGTACGAGCAGTACTTC. This gives the protein CASQETGRGGYEQYF.